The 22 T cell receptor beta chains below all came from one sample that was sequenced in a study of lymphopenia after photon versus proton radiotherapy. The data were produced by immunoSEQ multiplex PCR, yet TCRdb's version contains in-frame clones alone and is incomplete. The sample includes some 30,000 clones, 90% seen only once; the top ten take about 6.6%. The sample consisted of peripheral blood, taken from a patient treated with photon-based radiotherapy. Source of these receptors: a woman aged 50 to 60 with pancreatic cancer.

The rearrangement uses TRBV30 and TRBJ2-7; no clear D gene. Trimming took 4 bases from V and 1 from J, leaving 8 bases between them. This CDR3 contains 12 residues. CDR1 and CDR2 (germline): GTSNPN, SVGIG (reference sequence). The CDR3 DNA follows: TGTGCCTGGACGAAGGAGTCCTACGAGCAGTACTTC. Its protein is CAWTKESYEQYF.

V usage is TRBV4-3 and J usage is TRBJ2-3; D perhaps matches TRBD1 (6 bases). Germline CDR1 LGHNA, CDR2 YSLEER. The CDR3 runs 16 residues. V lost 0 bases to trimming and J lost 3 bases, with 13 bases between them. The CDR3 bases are TGCGCCAGCAGCCAAGATCCACAGGGTAAAACAGATACGCAGTATTTT. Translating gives CASSQDPQGKTDTQYF.

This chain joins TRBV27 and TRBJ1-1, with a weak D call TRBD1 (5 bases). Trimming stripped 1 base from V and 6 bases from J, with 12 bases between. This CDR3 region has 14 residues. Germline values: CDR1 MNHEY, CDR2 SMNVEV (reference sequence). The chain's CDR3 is CASSLLGEISEAFF. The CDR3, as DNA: TGTGCCAGCAGTTTATTGGGGGAGATCTCTGAAGCTTTCTTT.

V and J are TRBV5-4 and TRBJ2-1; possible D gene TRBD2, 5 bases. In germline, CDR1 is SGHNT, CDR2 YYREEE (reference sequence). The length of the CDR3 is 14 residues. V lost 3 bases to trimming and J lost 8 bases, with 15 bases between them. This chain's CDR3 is CASSSRTGKDEQFF. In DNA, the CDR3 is TGTGCCAGCAGCTCAAGGACGGGGAAGGATGAGCAGTTCTTC. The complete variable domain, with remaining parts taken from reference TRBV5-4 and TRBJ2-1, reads ETGVTQSPTHLIKTRGQQVTLRCSSQSGHNTVSWYQQALGQGPQFIFQYYREEENGRGNFPPRFSGLQFPNYSSELNVNALELDDSALYLCASSSRTGKDEQFFGPGTRLTVL.

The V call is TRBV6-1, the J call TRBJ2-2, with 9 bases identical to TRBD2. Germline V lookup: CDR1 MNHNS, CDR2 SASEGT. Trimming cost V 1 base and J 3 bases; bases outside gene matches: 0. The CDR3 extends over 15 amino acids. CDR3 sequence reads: CASSEGTSDTGELFF. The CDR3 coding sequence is TGTGCCAGCAGTGAAGGGACTAGCGACACCGGGGAGCTGTTTTTT.

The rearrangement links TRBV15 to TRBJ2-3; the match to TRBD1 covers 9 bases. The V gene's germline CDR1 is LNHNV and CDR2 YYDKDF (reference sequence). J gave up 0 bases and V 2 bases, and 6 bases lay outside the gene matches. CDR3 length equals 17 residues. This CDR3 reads CATSRSSGTGSTDTQYF. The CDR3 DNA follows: TGTGCCACCAGCAGATCCTCCGGGACAGGGAGCACAGATACGCAGTATTTT.

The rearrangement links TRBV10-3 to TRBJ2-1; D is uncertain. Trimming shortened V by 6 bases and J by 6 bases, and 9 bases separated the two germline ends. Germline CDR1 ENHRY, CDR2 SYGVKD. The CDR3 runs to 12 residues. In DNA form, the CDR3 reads TGTGCCATCAGCCCCGTAGGCAATGAGCAGTTCTTC. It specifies CAISPVGNEQFF.

In nucleotides, the CDR3 is TGCGCCAGCACTCATAGGCGACTAGCGGTCACAGATACGCAGTATTTT. Its protein product is CASTHRRLAVTDTQYF. J is TRBJ2-3 and V is TRBV10-1; TRBD2 aligns across 9 bases. There are 16 residues in the CDR3. Germline V gene data show CDR1 as WNHNN and CDR2 as SYGVQD (reference sequence). Trimming cost V 7 bases and J 2 bases; bases outside gene matches: 10.

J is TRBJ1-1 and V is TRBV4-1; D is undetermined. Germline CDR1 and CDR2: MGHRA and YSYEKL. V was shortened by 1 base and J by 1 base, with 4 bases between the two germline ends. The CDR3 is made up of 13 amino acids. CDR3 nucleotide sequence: TGCGCCAGCAGCCAAGTGGGGAACACTGAAGCTTTCTTT. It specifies CASSQVGNTEAFF.

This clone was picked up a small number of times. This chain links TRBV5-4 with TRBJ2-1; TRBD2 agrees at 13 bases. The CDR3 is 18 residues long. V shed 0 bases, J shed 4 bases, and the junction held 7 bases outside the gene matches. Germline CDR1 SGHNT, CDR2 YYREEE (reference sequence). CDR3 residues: CASSLAVVTSGRYNEQFF. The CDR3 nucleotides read TGTGCCAGCAGCTTGGCCGTCGTGACTAGCGGGAGGTACAATGAGCAGTTCTTC.

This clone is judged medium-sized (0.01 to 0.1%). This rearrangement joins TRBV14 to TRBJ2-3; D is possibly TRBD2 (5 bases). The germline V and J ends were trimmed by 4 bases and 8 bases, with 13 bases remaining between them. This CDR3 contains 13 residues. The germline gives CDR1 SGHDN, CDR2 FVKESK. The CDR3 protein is CASSLTEGSTQYF. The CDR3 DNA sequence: TGTGCCAGCAGCCTTACCGAGGGCTCTACGCAGTATTTT.

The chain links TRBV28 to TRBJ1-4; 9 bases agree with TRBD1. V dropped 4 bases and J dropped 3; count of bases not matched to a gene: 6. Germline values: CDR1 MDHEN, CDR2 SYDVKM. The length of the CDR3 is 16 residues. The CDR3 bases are TGTGCCAGCAGTTCGCCCTACAGGGGGCCTAATGAAAAACTGTTTTTT. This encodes CASSSPYRGPNEKLFF.

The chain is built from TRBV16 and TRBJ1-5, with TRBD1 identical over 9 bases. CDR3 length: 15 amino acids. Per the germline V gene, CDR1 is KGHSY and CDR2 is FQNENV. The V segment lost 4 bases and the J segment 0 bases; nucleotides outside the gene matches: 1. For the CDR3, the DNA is TGTGCCAGCAGCCCGGACAGGGGTAGCAATCAGCCCCAGCATTTT. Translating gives CASSPDRGSNQPQHF. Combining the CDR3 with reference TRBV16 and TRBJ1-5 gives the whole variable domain GEEVAQTPKHLVRGEGQKAKLYCAPIKGHSYVFWYQQVLKNEFKFLISFQNENVFDETGMPKERFSAKCLPNSPCSLEIQATKLEDSAVYFCASSPDRGSNQPQHFGDGTRLSIL.

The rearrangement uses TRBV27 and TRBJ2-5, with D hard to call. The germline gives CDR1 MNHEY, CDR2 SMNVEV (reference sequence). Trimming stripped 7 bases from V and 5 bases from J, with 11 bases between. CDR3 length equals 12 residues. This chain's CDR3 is CASNNFGETQYF. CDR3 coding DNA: TGTGCCAGCAACAACTTCGGGGAGACCCAGTACTTC.

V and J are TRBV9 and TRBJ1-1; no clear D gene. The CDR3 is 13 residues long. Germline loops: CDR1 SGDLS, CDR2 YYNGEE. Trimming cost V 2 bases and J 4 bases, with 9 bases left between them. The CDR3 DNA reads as TGTGCCAGCAGCGTCGAAACTAGCACTGAAGCTTTCTTT. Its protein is CASSVETSTEAFF.

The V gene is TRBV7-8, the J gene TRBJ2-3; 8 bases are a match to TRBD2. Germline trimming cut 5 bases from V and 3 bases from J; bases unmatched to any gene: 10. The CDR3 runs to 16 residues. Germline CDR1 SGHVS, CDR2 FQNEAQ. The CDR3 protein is CASSTPLAGLTDTQYF. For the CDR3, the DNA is TGTGCCAGCAGCACCCCCCTAGCGGGTTTGACAGATACGCAGTATTTT. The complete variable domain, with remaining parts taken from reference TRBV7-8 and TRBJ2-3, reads GAGVSQSPRYKVAKRGQDVALRCDPISGHVSLFWYQQALGQGPEFLTYFQNEAQLDKSGLPSDRFFAERPEGSVSTLKIQRTQQEDSAVYLCASSTPLAGLTDTQYFGPGTRLTVL.

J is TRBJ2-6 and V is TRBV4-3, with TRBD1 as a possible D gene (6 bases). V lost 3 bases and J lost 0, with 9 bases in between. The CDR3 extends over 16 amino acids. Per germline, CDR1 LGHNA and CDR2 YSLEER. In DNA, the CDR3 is TGCGCCAGCAGCCAGCAGGGGTACTCTGGGGCCAACGTCCTGACTTTC. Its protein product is CASSQQGYSGANVLTF.

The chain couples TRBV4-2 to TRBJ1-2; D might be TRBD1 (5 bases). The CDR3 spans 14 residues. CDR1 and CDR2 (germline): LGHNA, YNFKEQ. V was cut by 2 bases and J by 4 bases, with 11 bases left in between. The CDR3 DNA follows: TGTGCCAGCAGCCAATGGGTCGGGGGCTATGGCTACACCTTC. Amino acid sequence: CASSQWVGGYGYTF.

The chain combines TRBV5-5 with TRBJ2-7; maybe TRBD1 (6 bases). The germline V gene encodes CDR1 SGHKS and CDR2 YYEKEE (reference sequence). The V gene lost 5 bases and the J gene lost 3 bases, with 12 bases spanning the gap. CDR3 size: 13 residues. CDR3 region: CASSPGVNYEQYF. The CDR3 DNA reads TGTGCCAGCAGTCCAGGGGTAAACTACGAGCAGTACTTC.

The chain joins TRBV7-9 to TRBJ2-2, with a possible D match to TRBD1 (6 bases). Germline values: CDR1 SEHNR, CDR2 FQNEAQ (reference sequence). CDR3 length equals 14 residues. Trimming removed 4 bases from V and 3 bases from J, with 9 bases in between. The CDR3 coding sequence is TGTGCCAGCAGCTCGGACAGTTACACCGGGGAGCTGTTTTTT. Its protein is CASSSDSYTGELFF. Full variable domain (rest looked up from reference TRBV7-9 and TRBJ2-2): DTGVSQNPRHKITKRGQNVTFRCDPISEHNRLYWYRQTLGQGPEFLTYFQNEAQLEKSRLLSDRFSAERPKGSFSTLEIQRTEQGDSAMYLCASSSDSYTGELFFGEGSRLTVL.

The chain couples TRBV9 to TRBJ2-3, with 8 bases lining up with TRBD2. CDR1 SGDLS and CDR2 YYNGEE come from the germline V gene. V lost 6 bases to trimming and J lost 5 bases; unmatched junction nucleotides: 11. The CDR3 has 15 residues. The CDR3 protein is CASTQGPGGVDTQYF. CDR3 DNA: TGTGCCAGCACCCAAGGACCGGGAGGGGTAGATACGCAGTATTTT.

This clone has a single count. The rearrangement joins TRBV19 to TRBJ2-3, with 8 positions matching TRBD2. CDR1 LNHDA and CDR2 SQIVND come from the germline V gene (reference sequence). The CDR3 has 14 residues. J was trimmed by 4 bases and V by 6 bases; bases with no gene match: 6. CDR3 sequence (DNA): TGTGCCAGTAGCCCGGGAGGGGGGGCAGATACGCAGTATTTT. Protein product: CASSPGGGADTQYF. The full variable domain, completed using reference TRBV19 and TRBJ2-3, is DGGITQSPKYLFRKEGQNVTLSCEQNLNHDAMYWYRQDPGQGLRLIYYSQIVNDFQKGDIAEGYSVSREKKESFPLTVTSAQKNPTAFYLCASSPGGGADTQYFGPGTRLTVL.